This entry concerns a single T cell receptor beta chain. This sample was included in a study of T cell responses to AZD1222 COVID-19 vaccine. The table came from immunoSEQ multiplex PCR; TCRdb's copy has only in-frame clones and leaves some out. Of some 170,000 clones listed, 80% to 90% are singletons. The sequence was obtained from an adult who received the MenACWY meningococcal vaccine as a control. Sequenced here: peripheral blood, sampled 28 days after the second dose of the MenACWY control vaccine.

CDR3 sequence: CATGSREAPINEQFF. The DNA of the CDR3 is TGTGCCACCGGTAGCCGGGAGGCCCCTATCAATGAGCAGTTCTTC. The rearrangement links TRBV24-1 to TRBJ2-1; 7 positions match TRBD2. The junction had 13 bases not matched to a gene; V was cut back by 9 bases and J by 6 bases. This CDR3 spans 15 amino acids. Germline V CDR1 and CDR2: KGHDR, SFDVKD.